This T cell receptor (beta chain) was identified during a study of siplizumab effects on memory and regulatory T cells. With respect to this clone: Its antigen is not identified.

Sequenced by immunoSEQ multiplex PCR; TCRdb stores in-frame clones only, minus some. The sample records about 100,000 clones, 85% to 95% being singletons. Study observations and caveats: The authors could not assign a naive or memory phenotype to roughly 75-95% of proliferating CD4+ or CD8+ clones. Under siplizumab, alloreactive sequences traced to unstimulated CD4+ memory cells were significantly reduced. Poor capture below about 10^-5 frequency left most alloreactive clones unmapped to unstimulated subsets. Naive T cells appeared more varied than memory cells and looked like key alloresponse contributors.

Trimming cost V 4 bases and J 1 base, with 14 bases left between them. The germline V gene has CDR1 SGHDT and CDR2 YYEEEE. This CDR3 is built from 15 residues. Input material: Tregs sorted from blood. The sequence was obtained from a human donor in good health. The chain uses TRBV5-6 and TRBJ1-2, with a weak D call TRBD1 (5 bases). The CDR3 nucleotides are TGTGCCAGCAGCCGTCAGGGCTTTAGTAACTATGGCTACACCTTC. Amino acid sequence: CASSRQGFSNYGYTF.